The 15 T cell receptor beta chains presented below share a single source sample, sequenced in a study of T cells after posttransplantation cyclophosphamide. The naive gate required viable CD3+CD4+ or CD3+CD8+ cells with CCR7+CD45RA+CD45RO-CD95-CD27+CD28+ phenotype. Repertoires were generated with immunoSEQ multiplex PCR, while TCRdb's copy carries only in-frame clones and drops some. The repertoire consists of roughly 32,000 clones, with over 80% occurring once and the leading ten covering 0.2% to 0.3%. The sequenced material came from naive CD4+ T cells sorted from PBMCs. Receptor source: a woman aged 60 to 75 in good health, CMV-negative, and a related stem cell transplant donor.

The chain has TRBV7-9 and TRBJ1-4, with 8 bases matching TRBD1. Germline V gives CDR1 SEHNR, CDR2 FQNEAQ (reference sequence). After removal of 4 bases from V and 5 bases from J, the junction contained 9 bases not matched to a gene. The CDR3 covers 16 residues. The CDR3 is CASSSDRAGLNEKLFF. The CDR3 DNA reads TGTGCCAGCAGCTCGGACAGGGCGGGTCTGAATGAAAAACTGTTTTTT. The complete variable domain, with remaining parts taken from reference TRBV7-9 and TRBJ1-4, reads DTGVSQNPRHKITKRGQNVTFRCDPISEHNRLYWYRQTLGQGPEFLTYFQNEAQLEKSRLLSDRFSAERPKGSFSTLEIQRTEQGDSAMYLCASSSDRAGLNEKLFFGSGTQLSVL.

This sequence joins TRBV18 and TRBJ2-3; D is uncertain. The V gene lost 6 bases and the J gene lost 6 bases, with 10 bases spanning the gap. CDR3 length: 12 residues. In germline, CDR1 is KGHSH, CDR2 LQKENI. CDR3 region: CASSPLEDTQYF. The CDR3 nucleotides are TGTGCCAGCTCTCCGCTAGAGGATACGCAGTATTTT.

The genes are TRBV7-8 and TRBJ2-7; the match to TRBD2 covers 8 bases. CDR3 length: 14 amino acids. V lost 4 bases to trimming and J lost 6 bases; unmatched junction nucleotides: 8. CDR1 and CDR2 (germline): SGHVS, FQNEAQ. The CDR3 loop reads CASSWGLEVAEQYF. DNA of the CDR3: TGTGCCAGCAGCTGGGGACTAGAGGTCGCCGAGCAGTACTTC.

The chain joins TRBV5-1 to TRBJ2-5, with 12 bases that match TRBD2. The CDR3 runs 16 residues. V trimming: 7 bases; J trimming: 2 bases; junction bases outside the gene matches: 9. Germline-derived CDR1 and CDR2 are SGHRS and YFSETQ. DNA of the CDR3: TGCGCCAGCGCTTCGGGACTAGCGGGCCTACAAGAGACCCAGTACTTC. It translates to CASASGLAGLQETQYF.

This chain connects TRBV19 to TRBJ2-1; the D gene is possibly TRBD1 (5 bases). Germline CDR1 is LNHDA and CDR2 is SQIVND (reference sequence). Deletions cut 2 bases from V and 2 bases from J, with 10 bases between. The CDR3 has 15 residues. Here the CDR3 DNA reads TGTGCCAGTAGTATACGAGGCAGGGCCTACAATGAGCAGTTCTTC. Amino acids: CASSIRGRAYNEQFF.

The gene calls are TRBV27 and TRBJ2-7, with a tentative D call TRBD1 (6 bases). The CDR3 spans 13 residues. Germline assignment: CDR1 MNHEY and CDR2 SMNVEV (reference sequence). V lost 5 bases and J 6 bases, leaving 14 bases between the germline ends. The CDR3 nucleotides read TGTGCCAGCAGTAGGACAGAAATGGGCGAGCAGTACTTC. Translation gives CASSRTEMGEQYF.

The chain carries TRBV14 and TRBJ2-1; possibly TRBD2 for D (5 bases). Trimming left V 8 bases short and J 3 bases short, with 8 bases between. Germline CDR1 and CDR2: SGHDN and FVKESK. CDR3 length: 12 amino acids. CDR3 loop: CASSAGYNEQFF. CDR3 coding DNA: TGTGCCAGCTCGGCGGGCTACAATGAGCAGTTCTTC.

The chain employs TRBV19 and TRBJ2-2, with D maybe TRBD2 (5 bases). Germline CDR1 LNHDA, CDR2 SQIVND (reference sequence). The ends were cut back, 7 bases at V and 4 bases at J, with 19 bases in the middle. This CDR3 is built from 16 residues. The CDR3 DNA reads TGTGCCAGTATGTACGTCCTCACGGCGGGCACCGGGGAGCTGTTTTTT. The encoded protein is CASMYVLTAGTGELFF.

This clone was detected once. The V gene is TRBV11-3, the J gene TRBJ2-3; D is perhaps TRBD2 (6 bases). Germline V lookup: CDR1 SGHNT, CDR2 YENEEA. The CDR3 length is 15 residues. Trimming shortened V by 5 bases and J by 4 bases, and 16 bases separated the two germline ends. CDR3 in amino acids: CASSTAAGLADTQYF. The CDR3 nucleotides are TGTGCCAGCAGCACCGCAGCGGGTTTAGCAGATACGCAGTATTTT.

This sequence joins TRBV9 and TRBJ2-2, with TRBD2 identical over 14 bases. V was pared by 3 bases and J by 3 bases, with 1 base of the junction left unmatched. The length of the CDR3 is 16 residues. CDR1 is SGDLS, CDR2 YYNGEE, per germline. The CDR3 region has the DNA TGTGCCAGCAGCGGGGGACTAGCGGGAGACACCGGGGAGCTGTTTTTT. This gives the protein CASSGGLAGDTGELFF.

The chain joins TRBV7-3 to TRBJ2-7; 8 bases match TRBD2. The CDR3 length is 14 residues. Trimming took 5 bases from V and 1 from J; bases not matched to a gene: 4. The germline V gene encodes CDR1 SGHTA and CDR2 FQGTGA. CDR3 bases: TGTGCCAGCAGCCGGGGGGGGGTTTCCTACGAGCAGTACTTC. It is translated as CASSRGGVSYEQYF.

CDR3 residues: CASSGYSTEAFF. CDR3 nucleotide sequence: TGTGCCAGCAGTGGGTACAGCACTGAAGCTTTCTTT. This rearrangement joins TRBV2 to TRBJ1-1; D is uncertain. V was cut by 4 bases and J by 4 bases, with 7 bases left in between. Germline V gene lookup returns CDR1 SNHLY and CDR2 FYNNEI. This CDR3 is built from 12 residues. Together with reference TRBV2 and TRBJ1-1, the CDR3 gives the full variable domain: EPEVTQTPSHQVTQMGQEVILRCVPISNHLYFYWYRQILGQKVEFLVSFYNNEISEKSEIFDDQFSVERPDGSNFTLKIRSTKLEDSAMYFCASSGYSTEAFFGQGTRLTVV.

The chain uses TRBV5-1 and TRBJ2-7; 7 positions agree with TRBD2. Per the germline V gene, CDR1 is SGHRS and CDR2 is YFSETQ. The CDR3 sequence is 13 residues long. The V and J ends lost 4 bases and 7 bases, in that order; junction bases with no gene match: 8. Written as DNA, the CDR3 is TGCGCCAGCAGCCCATCGGGGGGTAGTGAGCAGTACTTC. This sequence encodes CASSPSGGSEQYF.

The chain employs TRBV7-2 and TRBJ1-5; D perhaps matches TRBD1 (5 bases). Looked up from germline, CDR1 is SGHTA and CDR2 is FQGNSA. CDR3 length: 15 amino acids. The V end lost 1 base, the J end lost 2 bases, and 9 bases lay between the germline ends. CDR3 sequence: CASSLVDRGNQPQHF. For the CDR3, the DNA is TGTGCCAGCAGCTTAGTCGACAGAGGCAATCAGCCCCAGCATTTT.

The chain has TRBV28 and TRBJ2-6, with 7 bases aligning to TRBD1. The CDR3 extends over 15 amino acids. In germline, CDR1 is MDHEN, CDR2 SYDVKM. V was clipped by 6 bases and J by 4 bases; unmatched bases: 6. CDR3 DNA: TGTGCCAGCAGGGGACAGCTGGGCGGGGCCAACGTCCTGACTTTC. Translating gives CASRGQLGGANVLTF.